This TCR beta chain stems from a study of blood T cell repertoires in COVID-19. V dropped 4 bases and J dropped 0 bases, with 12 bases sitting between them. This CDR3 has 15 amino acids. Per the germline V gene, CDR1 is MGHRA and CDR2 is YSYEKL. Participant-reported clinical history was the basis for cohort assignment. Sequencing was performed with immunoSEQ multiplex PCR; in TCRdb, only in-frame clones are kept and a portion is missing. The table includes 300,000 to 500,000 clones, 88% detected once. The receptor comes from a woman in her 40s with acute COVID-19. This chain links TRBV4-1 with TRBJ1-1, with unresolved D. Source material: PBMCs or T cells enriched from blood (not recorded which). The CDR3 DNA reads as TGCGCCAGCAGCCTGTATAACAGAGTGAACACTGAAGCTTTCTTT. Its translation is CASSLYNRVNTEAFF.